Following are 17 T cell receptor beta chains from one sample sequenced in a study of human thymus T cells. Sequencing was performed with immunoSEQ multiplex PCR; in TCRdb, only in-frame clones are kept and a portion is missing. The sample shows 54,000 or so clones, approximately 95% of them seen only once. Sequenced sample: blood. The receptors stem from a boy under two years old with a congenital heart defect but otherwise immunologically healthy.

This clone was detected only a few times. The chain carries TRBV19 and TRBJ2-7; 9 bases align to TRBD1. This CDR3 is built from 14 residues. Unmatched junction bases numbered 4, after V lost 3 bases and J lost 4 bases. The germline V gene encodes CDR1 LNHDA and CDR2 SQIVND (reference sequence). As DNA, the CDR3 is TGTGCCAGTAGTATGGGGGGACAGGGATACGAGCAGTACTTC. Amino acids: CASSMGGQGYEQYF. Full variable domain (outside the CDR3, taken from reference TRBV19 and TRBJ2-7): DGGITQSPKYLFRKEGQNVTLSCEQNLNHDAMYWYRQDPGQGLRLIYYSQIVNDFQKGDIAEGYSVSREKKESFPLTVTSAQKNPTAFYLCASSMGGQGYEQYFGPGTRLTVT.

The chain recombines TRBV4-3 with TRBJ1-3, with D possibly matching TRBD1 (5 bases). This CDR3 has 14 amino acids. From germline, CDR1 is LGHNA and CDR2 YSLEER. V lost 3 bases to trimming and J lost 2 bases, with 8 bases between them. The chain's CDR3 is CASSQQGTGNTIYF. CDR3 nucleotides: TGCGCCAGCAGCCAGCAGGGAACTGGAAACACCATATATTTT.

V and J are TRBV7-2 and TRBJ2-7, with D unclear. This CDR3 spans 15 amino acids. Germline CDR1 SGHTA, CDR2 FQGNSA. V lost 2 bases and J 3 bases, leaving 14 bases between the germline ends. As DNA, the CDR3 is TGTGCCAGCAGCTTACATCCCCAAGACCTCTACGAGCAGTACTTC. Its translation is CASSLHPQDLYEQYF. Using reference TRBV7-2 and TRBJ2-7 for the parts outside the CDR3, the full variable domain is GAGVSQSPSNKVTEKGKDVELRCDPISGHTALYWYRQSLGQGLEFLIYFQGNSAPDKSGLPSDRFSAERTGGSVSTLTIQRTQQEDSAVYLCASSLHPQDLYEQYFGPGTRLTVT.

The chain combines TRBV10-3 with TRBJ2-1; D unresolved. The CDR3 length is 16 residues. CDR1 and CDR2 (germline): ENHRY, SYGVKD. Trimming removed 0 bases from V and 5 bases from J, with 14 bases in between. This CDR3 is CAISESSPSSHNEQFF. CDR3 coding DNA: TGTGCCATCAGTGAGTCTTCCCCCTCAAGTCACAATGAGCAGTTCTTC.

The chain links TRBV5-4 to TRBJ1-1; possible D gene TRBD1, 6 bases. In germline, CDR1 is SGHNT, CDR2 YYREEE (reference sequence). The CDR3 is 16 amino acids. V was cut by 0 bases and J by 2 bases, with 14 bases left in between. The CDR3 DNA is TGTGCCAGCAGCTTGGGGGGAACAGGGATCAACACTGAAGCTTTCTTT. This codes for CASSLGGTGINTEAFF.

The chain is built from TRBV5-1 and TRBJ2-7; D unclear. This CDR3 is built from 14 residues. Germline CDR1 is SGHRS and CDR2 is YFSETQ. Trimming shortened V by 2 bases and J by 1 base, and 10 bases separated the two germline ends. CDR3 in amino acids: CASSLGRPSYEQYF. The CDR3 nucleotides read TGCGCCAGCAGCTTAGGCCGACCATCCTACGAGCAGTACTTC.

For the CDR3, the DNA is TGTGCCAGCACGAATACAGGGTTCTCTGGAAACACCATATATTTT. This sequence encodes CASTNTGFSGNTIYF. V is TRBV13 and J is TRBJ1-3; possible D gene TRBD1, 6 bases. In germline, CDR1 is PRHDT, CDR2 FYEKMQ (reference sequence). The CDR3 is made up of 15 amino acids. V lost 7 bases to trimming and J lost 0 bases, with 13 bases between them.

V usage is TRBV7-6 and J usage is TRBJ2-1; the match to TRBD2 covers 11 bases. The V gene end was trimmed by 4 bases and the J gene end by 8 bases; junction bases not matched to a gene: 7. Per the germline V gene, CDR1 is SGHVS and CDR2 is FNYEAQ. This CDR3 contains 15 residues. CDR3 loop: CASSYIAGGPDEQFF. CDR3 nucleotide sequence: TGTGCCAGCAGCTACATAGCGGGGGGGCCAGATGAGCAGTTCTTC. Full variable domain (missing parts from reference TRBV7-6 and TRBJ2-1): GAGVSQSPRYKVTKRGQDVALRCDPISGHVSLYWYRQALGQGPEFLTYFNYEAQQDKSGLPNDRFSAERPEGSISTLTIQRTEQRDSAMYRCASSYIAGGPDEQFFGPGTRLTVL.

V and J are TRBV7-2 and TRBJ2-7; D not resolved. Germline-derived CDR1 and CDR2 are SGHTA and FQGNSA. This CDR3 comprises 15 residues. Trimming removed 5 bases at V and 4 bases at J, with 18 bases between. The CDR3 protein is CASSHLMVAPYEQYF. The CDR3 DNA follows: TGTGCCAGCAGCCATCTTATGGTGGCACCGTACGAGCAGTACTTC. The whole variable domain, filled in from reference TRBV7-2 and TRBJ2-7, reads GAGVSQSPSNKVTEKGKDVELRCDPISGHTALYWYRQSLGQGLEFLIYFQGNSAPDKSGLPSDRFSAERTGGSVSTLTIQRTQQEDSAVYLCASSHLMVAPYEQYFGPGTRLTVT.

This clone was seen just once. This chain uses TRBV28 with TRBJ2-7; the D gene is possibly TRBD2 (5 bases). Trimming removed 2 bases at V and 4 bases at J, with 18 bases between. This CDR3 is 16 amino acids long. The germline gives CDR1 MDHEN, CDR2 SYDVKM. Here the CDR3 reads CASSLSTRGSRYEQYF. For the CDR3, the DNA is TGTGCCAGCAGTTTAAGTACCCGGGGTTCTCGTTACGAGCAGTACTTC.

This chain joins TRBV5-1 and TRBJ1-1; D unclear. The CDR3 covers 13 residues. In germline, CDR1 is SGHRS, CDR2 YFSETQ. V dropped 0 bases and J dropped 1 base, with 4 bases sitting between them. CDR3 sequence: CASSLEANTEAFF. CDR3 nucleotides: TGCGCCAGCAGCTTGGAAGCGAACACTGAAGCTTTCTTT.

The V and J genes are TRBV28 and TRBJ2-3; TRBD2 agrees at 10 bases. CDR1 and CDR2 (germline): MDHEN, SYDVKM. With 3 bases clipped from V and 10 bases from J, the junction kept 10 bases outside the gene matches. CDR3 length: 15 amino acids. The CDR3 sequence: CASSLGLAGVSAQYF. The CDR3 region has the DNA TGTGCCAGCAGTTTGGGGCTAGCGGGAGTCAGCGCGCAGTATTTT.

V usage is TRBV18 and J usage is TRBJ1-6, with 8 bases matching TRBD1. The CDR3 has 16 residues. Unmatched junction bases numbered 7, after V lost 3 bases and J lost 6 bases. The germline CDR1 and CDR2 sequences are KGHSH and LQKENI. The CDR3: CASSPGFGQGNSPLHF. CDR3 DNA sequence: TGTGCCAGCTCACCGGGATTCGGACAGGGTAATTCACCCCTCCACTTT.

In this sample, this clone turned up once. Other nucleotide sequences in the sample specify the same CDR3. The rearrangement uses TRBV5-1 and TRBJ2-1, with D hard to call. V lost 0 bases, J lost 7 bases, and 5 bases lay in between. CDR1 and CDR2 from the germline V gene are SGHRS and YFSETQ. The CDR3 is 12 amino acids. In DNA form, the CDR3 reads TGCGCCAGCAGCTTGGAGGGAAATGAGCAGTTCTTC. Translated: CASSLEGNEQFF.

The J gene is TRBJ1-2, the V gene TRBV19; TRBD1 is a possible D gene (5 bases). The CDR3 has 13 residues. V lost 2 bases, J lost 8 bases, and 12 bases lay in between. Germline values: CDR1 LNHDA, CDR2 SQIVND (reference sequence). The CDR3 DNA follows: TGTGCCAGTAGTATATCGGGGGGAGGAGGCTACACCTTC. It specifies CASSISGGGGYTF.

The V gene is TRBV7-9, the J gene TRBJ2-1; 7 nucleotides agree with TRBD2. The CDR3 extends over 19 amino acids. V lost 0 bases and J lost 0; bases outside the gene matches: 11. The germline V gene has CDR1 SEHNR and CDR2 FQNEAQ (reference sequence). CDR3 region: CASSLARLAVLSSYNEQFF. CDR3 DNA sequence: TGTGCCAGCAGCTTAGCTCGGCTAGCGGTTCTTAGCTCCTACAATGAGCAGTTCTTC.

The chain combines TRBV4-3 with TRBJ2-4; D not resolved. Germline CDR1 and CDR2: LGHNA and YSLEER. This CDR3 contains 15 residues. V shed 0 bases and J shed 2 bases, with 8 bases lying between them. The CDR3 DNA follows: TGCGCCAGCAGCCAAGAGACCTCATCCAAAAACATTCAGTACTTC. As protein: CASSQETSSKNIQYF.